This T cell receptor beta chain was sequenced for a study of human versus mouse CDR3 diversity and MHC coevolution. Findings and caveats of the study: Human T cells underwent selection on several different MHC II alleles. Humans had the largest estimated TCR beta repertoire, 1.5 million to 2 million clonotypes. Mice had fewer CDR3 deletions and insertions than humans on average.

Points on this clone: Its antigen remains unknown.

Sorting isolated naive CD4 T cells lacking CD45RO and expressing CD62L. Measured with immunoSEQ multiplex PCR; TCRdb has only the in-frame clones, and not every one. The sample includes tens of thousands of clones, about 94% of them seen just once. V dropped 7 bases and J dropped 2 bases, with 11 bases sitting between them. The CDR3 has 13 residues. Germline assignment: CDR1 SGHVS and CDR2 FNYEAQ. Sequenced input: naive CD4+ T cells from blood. Indicated subset: CD45RO-negative CD62L-positive naive CD4 T cells. The clonotype originates from a person in their sixties or seventies in good health. The V gene is TRBV7-6, the J gene TRBJ1-1, with D possibly being TRBD1 (5 bases). The CDR3 nucleotides are TGTGCCAGCACTGCGGGGGGTAACACTGAAGCTTTCTTT. This sequence encodes CASTAGGNTEAFF.